The 11 T cell receptor beta chains presented below share a single source sample, sequenced in a study of CD8 T cells in ankylosing spondylitis. TCRdb passed the 5' RACE reads through MiXCR, listing each CDR3 protein once. Of around 120,000 distinct CDR3 sequences listed, roughly a tenth are singletons. Sequenced sample: blood, either unsorted or a sorted T cell fraction (not recorded which). All receptors derive from a male donor with ankylosing spondylitis or in good health (not recorded which).

In its sample, this clonotype was seen many times. This chain connects TRBV20-1 to TRBJ1-5; TRBD1 matches 7 bases. The CDR3 is 14 residues long. Trimming took 0 bases from V and 7 from J; bases not matched to a gene: 6. From germline, CDR1 is DFQATT and CDR2 SNEGSKA (reference sequence). CDR3 coding DNA: TGCAGTGCTAGAGAACTCAGGGGGGCGCAGCCCCAGCATTTT. Amino acid sequence: CSARELRGAQPQHF.

This clonotype was counted many times. The chain employs TRBV12-3 or TRBV12-4 and TRBJ2-1; TRBD2 matches 9 bases. Trimming at V came to 5 bases and at J to 2 bases, leaving 4 bases not matched to a gene. CDR3 length: 15 amino acids. CDR3 protein: CASSRIAGAYNEQFF. CDR3 DNA: TGTGCCAGCAGTCGTATAGCGGGAGCCTACAATGAGCAGTTCTTC.

The V and J genes are TRBV7-3 and TRBJ2-1; TRBD2 might be the D (6 bases). Trimming removed 0 bases from V and 3 bases from J, with 9 bases in between. The CDR3 has 15 residues. CDR1 and CDR2 from the germline V gene are SGHTA and FQGTGA. The CDR3 loop reads CASSLTREYYNEQFF. CDR3 bases: TGTGCCAGCAGCTTAACTCGGGAGTACTACAATGAGCAGTTCTTC.

This clonotype was observed many times. The V and J genes are TRBV3-1 and TRBJ1-1; the D is unclear. From germline, CDR1 is LGHDT and CDR2 YNNKEL (reference sequence). The CDR3 runs to 15 residues. Trimming removed 4 bases from V and 5 bases from J, with 17 bases in between. The CDR3: CASSLGPGGRTEAFF. DNA for the CDR3: TGTGCCAGCAGCCTCGGGCCAGGCGGGCGGACTGAAGCTTTCTTT.

This clonotype turned up a few times. V is TRBV20-1 and J is TRBJ2-5; maybe TRBD2 (6 bases). V lost 6 bases, J lost 7 bases, and 21 bases lay in between. This CDR3 is 14 amino acids long. Germline CDR1 and CDR2: DFQATT and SNEGSKA (reference sequence). The CDR3 spells CSAQKGGTFGTQYF. The CDR3, as DNA: TGCAGTGCACAAAAAGGCGGGACTTTTGGGACCCAGTACTTC.

The sample holds many counts of this clonotype. The rearrangement joins TRBV7-3 to TRBJ2-1; TRBD1 matches at 7 bases. Looked up from germline, CDR1 is SGHTA and CDR2 is FQGTGA. V shed 5 bases and J 2 bases; nucleotides not matched to a gene: 6. The CDR3 runs 15 residues. As DNA, the CDR3 is TGTGCCAGCAGCCGCCAGGGGGACGCCTACAATGAGCAGTTCTTC. Translating gives CASSRQGDAYNEQFF.

This clonotype was counted ten times or more. The gene calls are TRBV4-1 and TRBJ2-3; TRBD1 matches at 9 bases. V trimming: 0 bases; J trimming: 4 bases; junction bases outside the gene matches: 11. Per the germline V gene, CDR1 is MGHRA and CDR2 is YSYEKL. This CDR3 is built from 18 residues. The CDR3 is CASSQEIPTGGSADTQYF. Here the CDR3 DNA reads TGCGCCAGCAGCCAAGAAATACCGACAGGGGGGTCGGCAGATACGCAGTATTTT.

The chain joins TRBV20-1 to TRBJ2-5, with 7 bases fitting TRBD2. This CDR3 contains 12 residues. V shed 7 bases, J shed 3 bases, and the junction held 5 bases outside the gene matches. CDR1 and CDR2 from the germline V gene are DFQATT and SNEGSKA (reference sequence). Here the CDR3 DNA reads TGCAGTGTGACTAGCACAAAAGAGACCCAGTACTTC. The encoded protein is CSVTSTKETQYF.

This clonotype occurred many times. The chain is built from TRBV7-2 and TRBJ2-3; 11 nucleotides agree with TRBD2. Trimming took 8 bases from V and 2 from J; bases not matched to a gene: 15. Germline assignment: CDR1 SGHTA and CDR2 FQGNSA. The CDR3 extends over 18 amino acids. This CDR3 reads CASGPSGRSRVYTDTQYF. The CDR3 DNA follows: TGTGCCAGCGGACCTAGCGGGAGGTCCAGAGTGTACACAGATACGCAGTATTTT.

There are many counts of this clonotype. The V call is TRBV7-2, the J call TRBJ2-1; 8 bases are shared with TRBD2. CDR1 and CDR2 (germline): SGHTA, FQGNSA. This CDR3 region has 16 residues. Trimming removed 2 bases from V and 6 bases from J; junction bases left unmatched: 9. In DNA, the CDR3 is TGTGCCAGCAGCTTAACTAGCGGTGAGATCAGCAATGAGCAGTTCTTC. Its protein is CASSLTSGEISNEQFF.

This clonotype was picked up many times. The gene calls are TRBV5-1 and TRBJ2-3; TRBD2 matches 7 bases. V gave up 7 bases and J gave up 2 bases; unmatched junction bases: 1. Germline CDR1 SGHRS, CDR2 YFSETQ. The CDR3 has 12 amino acids. The CDR3 DNA is TGCGCCAGCGGGACTAACACAGATACGCAGTATTTT. Amino acid sequence: CASGTNTDTQYF.